The 7 T cell receptor beta chains in this list originate from one sample, sequenced in a study of CD8 T cells in Susac syndrome. The authors reverse transcribed about 0.5 to 1 ug RNA with random hexamers. In TCRdb, the immunoSEQ multiplex PCR reads were re-called with MiXCR into one record per CDR3 protein. The table lists about 120,000 distinct CDR3 sequences, 96% of them singletons. Specimen: CD4+ T cells from PBMCs. The receptors derive from a human donor with Susac syndrome.

The chain employs TRBV20-1 and TRBJ2-1; TRBD2 matches at 8 bases. Germline assignment: CDR1 DFQATT and CDR2 SNEGSKA (reference sequence). The CDR3 runs to 15 residues. The V and J ends lost 1 base and 5 bases, in that order; junction bases with no gene match: 7. CDR3 residues: CSARASGRPNNEQFF. The CDR3 DNA is TGCAGTGCTAGAGCCAGCGGGAGACCCAACAATGAGCAGTTCTTC.

The rearrangement links TRBV7-3 to TRBJ2-2, with D hard to call. The V gene lost 1 base and the J gene lost 0 bases, with 6 bases spanning the gap. The CDR3 has 15 amino acids. Germline CDR1 and CDR2: SGHTA and FQGTGA. The CDR3 is CASSLSPTNTGELFF. The DNA of the CDR3 is TGTGCCAGCAGCTTAAGTCCTACGAACACCGGGGAGCTGTTTTTT.

This chain uses TRBV5-1 with TRBJ1-2, with no clear D. V lost 4 bases to trimming and J lost 4 bases, with 11 bases between them. This CDR3 spans 13 amino acids. CDR1 and CDR2 from the germline V gene are SGHRS and YFSETQ. CDR3 nucleotides: TGCGCCAGCAGCCCCGACTGGGGCTATGGCTACACCTTC. Protein sequence: CASSPDWGYGYTF.

V is TRBV5-1 and J is TRBJ2-4; TRBD1 matches at 8 bases. The trim removed 3 bases at V and 0 bases at J, leaving 8 bases unmatched. This CDR3 is 17 amino acids long. CDR1 and CDR2 (germline): SGHRS, YFSETQ. The CDR3 here is CASSSPQGEVAKNIQYF. CDR3 DNA: TGCGCCAGCAGCTCACCACAGGGGGAGGTAGCCAAAAACATTCAGTACTTC. Supplemented by reference TRBV5-1 and TRBJ2-4, the full variable domain reads KAGVTQTPRYLIKTRGQQVTLSCSPISGHRSVSWYQQTPGQGLQFLFEYFSETQRNKGNFPGRFSGRQFSNSRSEMNVSTLELGDSALYLCASSSPQGEVAKNIQYFGAGTRLSVL.

The rearrangement uses TRBV28 and TRBJ1-2; a possible D gene is TRBD1 (5 bases). The CDR3 has 18 residues. Germline assignment: CDR1 MDHEN and CDR2 SYDVKM. The V end was cut by 1 base, the J end by 1 base, with 19 bases between. CDR3 in amino acids: CASSLLRVGGPDNYGYTF. The DNA for the CDR3 is TGTGCCAGCAGTTTATTACGCGTGGGGGGTCCGGATAACTATGGCTACACCTTC.

This clonotype was seen a handful of times. This chain links TRBV2 with TRBJ2-1, with 8 bases aligning to TRBD2. Germline V CDR1 and CDR2: SNHLY, FYNNEI. V was clipped by 5 bases and J by 5 bases; unmatched bases: 5. This CDR3 has 14 amino acids. CDR3 protein: CASSSSGLNNEQFF. As DNA, the CDR3 is TGTGCCAGCAGTTCTAGCGGGCTCAACAATGAGCAGTTCTTC.

The gene calls are TRBV9 and TRBJ2-7; 7 positions match TRBD1. The CDR3 spans 14 residues. Trimming at V came to 3 bases and at J to 0 bases, leaving 3 bases not matched to a gene. The V gene's germline CDR1 is SGDLS and CDR2 YYNGEE. This chain's CDR3 is CASSATGDSYEQYF. CDR3 nucleotides: TGTGCCAGCAGCGCCACAGGGGACTCCTACGAGCAGTACTTC.